Included here is one TCR beta chain sequence, with context. Sequencing used immunoSEQ multiplex PCR; TCRdb keeps in-frame clones, though not all of them. The sample contains approximately 170,000 clones, over 75% of which appear only once. The data were taken from a study of T cell responses to AZD1222 COVID-19 vaccine. Germline assignment: CDR1 SGHDT and CDR2 YYEEEE. V lost 2 bases, J lost 6 bases, and 17 bases stayed unmatched. The CDR3 spans 18 residues. The sample was peripheral blood, taken on day 0 of AZD1222 vaccination. This sequence joins TRBV5-6 and TRBJ2-3; the match to TRBD2 covers 8 bases. The receptor was isolated from an adult in good health. The CDR3 DNA reads as TGTGCCAGCAGCTTCTGGGGTAGCGGGGTCGCCAGGGCGGATACGCAGTATTTT. Protein: CASSFWGSGVARADTQYF.